This T cell receptor beta chain is from a study of blood T cell repertoires in COVID-19. For the study at large: The United States, Italy and Spain were the sources of the acute and convalescent COVID-19 samples. PBMCs, B-cell-depleted T cells, or T cells were the source of the cDNA or gDNA that made up the material.

V shed 9 bases, J shed 7 bases, and the junction held 11 bases outside the gene matches. The CDR3 has 14 residues. Germline V gene lookup returns CDR1 SNHLY and CDR2 FYNNEI. Under the authors' procedure: Counts of nucleated cells, estimated from reference gene primer amplification, were obtained. Sequenced by immunoSEQ multiplex PCR; TCRdb stores in-frame clones only, minus some. V, J and clone size are taken as reported in that table, and D and trimming were inferred from the DNA itself. Seen here are roughly 220,000 clones, roughly 84% observed once, and the top ten hold around 5.5%. The chain is built from TRBV2 and TRBJ2-5; 10 bases fit TRBD2. Material for sequencing was peripheral blood. The sequence came from a woman in her fifties or sixties who had recovered from COVID-19. CDR3 nucleotide sequence: TGTGCCAGTACTAAAGCGGGGGGGCCCCCGACCCAGTACTTC. This sequence encodes CASTKAGGPPTQYF.